This TCR beta chain was sequenced for a study of CD8 T cells in ankylosing spondylitis. General study points: Made up of under ten highly homologous variants, a TCR beta motif appeared characteristic of ankylosing spondylitis blood.

TCRdb recomputed calls from the 5' RACE reads with MiXCR, one row per CDR3 protein. This table holds some 220,000 distinct CDR3 sequences, about 7% found once. Germline-derived CDR1 and CDR2 are SGHVS and FQNEAQ. This CDR3 comprises 13 residues. The germline V and J ends were trimmed by 4 bases and 6 bases, with 10 bases remaining between them. As to this clonotype: Its antigen remains unknown.

Sequencing was done on a sample of blood, either unsorted or a sorted T cell fraction (not recorded which). The J gene is TRBJ1-5, the V gene TRBV7-8, with no clear D. The origin of this receptor is a male donor with ankylosing spondylitis. The CDR3 loop is CASSSQDRQPQHF. CDR3 DNA sequence: TGTGCCAGCAGCTCCCAGGACCGTCAGCCCCAGCATTTT.